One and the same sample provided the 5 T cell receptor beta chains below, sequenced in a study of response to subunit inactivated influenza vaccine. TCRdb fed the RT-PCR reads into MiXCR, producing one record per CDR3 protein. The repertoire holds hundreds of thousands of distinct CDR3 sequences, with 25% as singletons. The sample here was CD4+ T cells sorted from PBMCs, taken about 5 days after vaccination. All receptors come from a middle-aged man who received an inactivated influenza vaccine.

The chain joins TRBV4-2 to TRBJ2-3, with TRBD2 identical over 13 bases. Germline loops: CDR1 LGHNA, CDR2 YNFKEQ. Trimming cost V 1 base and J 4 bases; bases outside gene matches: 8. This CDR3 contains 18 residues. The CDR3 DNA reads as TGTGCCAGCAGCCAAGGGCTTACTAGCGGGGGGGCGCCAGATACGCAGTATTTT. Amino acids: CASSQGLTSGGAPDTQYF.

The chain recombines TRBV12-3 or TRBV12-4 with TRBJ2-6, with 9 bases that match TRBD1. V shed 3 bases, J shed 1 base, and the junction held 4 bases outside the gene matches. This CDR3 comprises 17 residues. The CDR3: CASSFWTGASGANVLTF. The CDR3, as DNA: TGTGCCAGCAGTTTTTGGACAGGGGCTTCTGGGGCCAACGTCCTGACTTTC.

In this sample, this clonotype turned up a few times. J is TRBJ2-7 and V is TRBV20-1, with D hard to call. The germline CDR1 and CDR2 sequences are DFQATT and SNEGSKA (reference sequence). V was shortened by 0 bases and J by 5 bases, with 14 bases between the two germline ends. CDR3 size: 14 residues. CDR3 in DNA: TGCAGTGCTAGAGACCACGCCAGGCCCCACGAGCAGTACTTC. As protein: CSARDHARPHEQYF.

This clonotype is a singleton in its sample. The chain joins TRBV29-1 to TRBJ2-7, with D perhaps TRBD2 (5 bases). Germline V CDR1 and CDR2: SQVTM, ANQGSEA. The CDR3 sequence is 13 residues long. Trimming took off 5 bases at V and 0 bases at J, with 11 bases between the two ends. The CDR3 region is CSVRDGHSYEQYF. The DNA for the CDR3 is TGCAGCGTTCGGGATGGTCACTCCTACGAGCAGTACTTC.

The CDR3 nucleotides read TGTGCCACAAAAAACAGGGTAAACTCCTACGAGCAGTACTTC. It yields the protein CATKNRVNSYEQYF. V usage is TRBV6-1 and J usage is TRBJ2-7, with TRBD1 as a possible D gene (6 bases). In germline, CDR1 is MNHNS, CDR2 SASEGT. V lost 10 bases and J 0 bases, leaving 16 bases between the germline ends. This CDR3 comprises 14 residues.